This T cell receptor beta chain was sequenced in a study of blood T cell repertoires in COVID-19. Enrolled through a virtual design, the participants were between 18 and 89 years of age and came from around 25 US areas. Among Cohort 3 donors, those recovered had two negative PCRs, clearance, or symptom resolution. The assay was immunoSEQ multiplex PCR, and TCRdb's table has in-frame clones only and misses some. The data contain 320,000 or so clones, roughly 84% of them seen just once; the ten biggest clones take up under 1.3%. The V segment lost 0 bases and the J segment 2 bases; nucleotides outside the gene matches: 5. Per germline, CDR1 SEHNR and CDR2 FQNEAQ (reference sequence). CDR3 length equals 16 residues.

This clonotype was obtained from a woman in her thirties who had recovered from COVID-19. The specimen sequenced was PBMCs or T cells enriched from blood (not recorded which). The J gene is TRBJ1-2, the V gene TRBV7-9; 8 nucleotides align to TRBD1. The CDR3 nucleotides are TGTGCCAGCAGCTTAGCGAGAGGACAGGGCAACTATGGCTACACCTTC. Translating it yields CASSLARGQGNYGYTF.